This TCR beta chain came from a study of T cell clones after liver transplantation. Study as a whole: TCRbeta sequencing after a pre-transplant mixed lymphocyte reaction identified graft-donor-reactive clones, later tracked in post-transplant blood. Until 12-24 months post-transplant, subjects got standard immunosuppression and no induction. Draws occurred before transplant, before withdrawal, and after complete or failed withdrawal.

V lost 2 bases and J 4 bases, leaving 14 bases between the germline ends. Germline loops: CDR1 SEHNR, CDR2 FQNEAQ (reference sequence). The CDR3 spans 15 residues. Using immunoSEQ multiplex PCR, the repertoire was profiled, and TCRdb retains in-frame clones only, with some absent. Among approximately 25,000 clones listed, approximately 71% were seen once. This clone occurred once. This sequence joins TRBV7-9 and TRBJ2-5, with D possibly matching TRBD2 (6 bases). The sample here was CD4+ T cells from blood, taken before liver transplant. This TCR came from a human donor who received a liver transplant. CDR3 residues: CASSLTSEGGETQYF. The CDR3 DNA is TGTGCCAGCAGCTTAACTTCGGAGGGTGGAGAGACCCAGTACTTC.